The clone carrying this T cell receptor beta chain was observed a handful of times. V lost 8 bases and J 5 bases, leaving 16 bases between the germline ends. This CDR3 region has 13 residues. Per the germline V gene, CDR1 is MDHEN and CDR2 is SYDVKM. The data originate from a study of blood T cell repertoires in COVID-19. Turning to the study itself: Acute and convalescent COVID-19 specimens originated in the United States, Italy and Spain. Sample material is recorded as cDNA or gDNA derived from T cells, B-cell-depleted T cells, or PBMCs.

Authors' methods: Estimation of nucleated cell counts was performed using reference gene primer amplification. Assay: immunoSEQ multiplex PCR; the TCRdb copy retains only in-frame clones and omits some. Clone size and the V and J calls come from that table; the DNA yielded D and trimming. The table lists roughly 73,000 clones, roughly three quarters of them singletons. This receptor was obtained from an older man with acute or convalescent COVID-19. Sequenced: peripheral blood. V gene TRBV28 combines with J gene TRBJ2-7; TRBD2 might be the D (6 bases). CDR3 bases: TGTGCCAGCTCCCCGGACTATGTCCACGAGCAGTACTTC. This translates into CASSPDYVHEQYF.